These 10 T cell receptor beta chains were all obtained from the same sample, sequenced in a study of beta chain features in type 1 diabetes. cDNA synthesis used the whole RNA isolate, giving expressed TCRB sequences. Libraries were prepared by immunoSEQ multiplex PCR; TCRdb keeps only in-frame clonotypes and omits some of them. The repertoire includes approximately 300,000 clones, roughly 11% of them detected once, and over 0.015% sits in the top ten. The sample comprised naive CD4+ T cells from blood. Every receptor here comes from a woman aged 25 to 39 in good health.

The chain joins TRBV4-3 to TRBJ2-1, with a possible D match to TRBD2 (5 bases). The germline V gene has CDR1 LGHNA and CDR2 YSLEER. There are 18 residues in the CDR3. Trimming shortened V by 0 bases and J by 0 bases, and 15 bases separated the two germline ends. CDR3 bases: TGCGCCAGCAGCCAAGACCTGCCCCGGGGAATCTCCTACAATGAGCAGTTCTTC. Translated, it gives CASSQDLPRGISYNEQFF.

The chain carries TRBV5-6 and TRBJ2-1, with a weak D call TRBD1 (6 bases). CDR1 and CDR2 from the germline V gene are SGHDT and YYEEEE. V was trimmed by 2 bases and J by 8 bases, leaving 14 bases between them. This CDR3 is built from 14 residues. As DNA, the CDR3 is TGTGCCAGCAGCTTAAAACAGGGTAGTGATGAGCAGTTCTTC. Protein product: CASSLKQGSDEQFF.

The V and J genes are TRBV11-2 and TRBJ2-3; a weak D match, TRBD1 (6 bases). The CDR3 length is 16 residues. Trimming pared 4 bases from V and 0 bases from J, leaving 14 bases between. Germline V gene sequence: CDR1 SGHAT, CDR2 FQNNGV. CDR3: CASSYLTGPSTDTQYF. The CDR3 region has the DNA TGTGCCAGCAGCTACCTGACAGGCCCTAGCACAGATACGCAGTATTTT.

This clone appeared a few times. The chain couples TRBV9 to TRBJ2-1, with 9 bases that match TRBD2. The CDR3 is 15 residues long. Per germline, CDR1 SGDLS and CDR2 YYNGEE. V shed 0 bases and J 5 bases; nucleotides not matched to a gene: 3. CDR3 in amino acids: CASSVGGRAHNEQFF. CDR3 nucleotide sequence: TGTGCCAGCAGCGTAGGCGGGAGGGCCCACAATGAGCAGTTCTTC. Drawing the rest from reference TRBV9 and TRBJ2-1, the complete variable domain is DSGVTQTPKHLITATGQRVTLRCSPRSGDLSVYWYQQSLDQGLQFLIQYYNGEERAKGNILERFSAQQFPDLHSELNLSSLELGDSALYFCASSVGGRAHNEQFFGPGTRLTVL.

The chain recombines TRBV15 with TRBJ2-3; possibly TRBD2 for D (6 bases). CDR1 LNHNV and CDR2 YYDKDF come from the germline V gene (reference sequence). This CDR3 has 17 residues. Trimming cost V 8 bases and J 2 bases, with 23 bases left between them. DNA for the CDR3: TGTGCCACCGGGAGCCGGACTACCTCATCGAACACAGATACGCAGTATTTT. Translation gives CATGSRTTSSNTDTQYF.

The rearrangement joins TRBV6-6 to TRBJ2-5; 8 positions agree with TRBD1. Germline CDR1 reads MNHNY; CDR2 reads SVGAGI (reference sequence). V lost 2 bases to trimming and J lost 5 bases; unmatched junction nucleotides: 4. This CDR3 is built from 14 residues. CDR3: CASSYPGQDETQYF. The CDR3 bases are TGTGCCAGCAGTTACCCGGGACAGGACGAGACCCAGTACTTC.

This clone was found a few times. The CDR3 reads CASSLEGRGFTDTQYF. In DNA, the CDR3 is TGTGCCAGCAGCTTAGAGGGCAGGGGGTTCACAGATACGCAGTATTTT. J is TRBJ2-3 and V is TRBV7-9; TRBD1 matches at 7 bases. Germline trimming cut 1 base from V and 2 bases from J; bases unmatched to any gene: 6. CDR1 SEHNR and CDR2 FQNEAQ come from the germline V gene (reference sequence). This CDR3 spans 16 amino acids.

This clone turned up a few times. The chain recombines TRBV28 with TRBJ2-5; TRBD1 matches at 9 bases. There are 15 residues in the CDR3. With 6 bases clipped from V and 3 bases from J, the junction kept 8 bases outside the gene matches. In germline, CDR1 is MDHEN, CDR2 SYDVKM. The CDR3: CASRKTGGLEETQYF. CDR3 nucleotides: TGTGCCAGCAGGAAAACAGGGGGCCTCGAAGAGACCCAGTACTTC.

The genes are TRBV5-1 and TRBJ2-1, with a weak D call TRBD1 (5 bases). Germline V lookup: CDR1 SGHRS, CDR2 YFSETQ. The CDR3 totals 15 residues. Between the trimmed V and J ends, which lost 2 bases and 2 bases, there was a span of 11 bases. The DNA for the CDR3 is TGCGCCAGCAGCTTCGACAGTTTTACCTACAATGAGCAGTTCTTC. This encodes CASSFDSFTYNEQFF.

This clone occurred a few times. The J gene is TRBJ1-1, the V gene TRBV28; D may be TRBD1 (6 bases). Per germline, CDR1 MDHEN and CDR2 SYDVKM. The CDR3 contains 13 residues. The V and J ends lost 6 bases and 2 bases respectively, with 10 bases between them. CDR3 protein: CASRTTGNTEAFF. Written as DNA, the CDR3 is TGTGCCAGCAGGACGACAGGAAACACTGAAGCTTTCTTT. The full variable domain, completed using reference TRBV28 and TRBJ1-1, is DVKVTQSSRYLVKRTGEKVFLECVQDMDHENMFWYRQDPGLGLRLIYFSYDVKMKEKGDIPEGYSVSREKKERFSLILESASTNQTSMYLCASRTTGNTEAFFGQGTRLTVV.